This T cell receptor (beta chain) was identified in a study of blood T cell repertoires in COVID-19. Study background: PBMCs, B-cell-depleted T cells, or T cells were the source of the cDNA or gDNA that made up the material.

The protocol was immunoSEQ multiplex PCR, while the TCRdb copy is restricted to in-frame clones and leaves out a portion. Of about 170,000 clones listed, roughly 80% are singletons. The Seattle patients joined while their infection was active and were tracked longitudinally afterward. Germline V gene data show CDR1 as SGHNT and CDR2 as YYREEE (reference sequence). Trimming took 2 bases from V and 4 from J, leaving 14 bases between them. The CDR3 consists of 15 residues. This rearrangement joins TRBV5-4 to TRBJ2-3; maybe TRBD1 (5 bases). This receptor was taken from a woman of 80 years or more with COVID-19, enrolled during active disease. Source material: peripheral blood. The CDR3 is CASSFDSQGADTQYF. CDR3 in DNA: TGTGCCAGCAGCTTTGACAGTCAAGGGGCAGATACGCAGTATTTT. Supplemented by reference TRBV5-4 and TRBJ2-3, the full variable domain reads ETGVTQSPTHLIKTRGQQVTLRCSSQSGHNTVSWYQQALGQGPQFIFQYYREEENGRGNFPPRFSGLQFPNYSSELNVNALELDDSALYLCASSFDSQGADTQYFGPGTRLTVL.